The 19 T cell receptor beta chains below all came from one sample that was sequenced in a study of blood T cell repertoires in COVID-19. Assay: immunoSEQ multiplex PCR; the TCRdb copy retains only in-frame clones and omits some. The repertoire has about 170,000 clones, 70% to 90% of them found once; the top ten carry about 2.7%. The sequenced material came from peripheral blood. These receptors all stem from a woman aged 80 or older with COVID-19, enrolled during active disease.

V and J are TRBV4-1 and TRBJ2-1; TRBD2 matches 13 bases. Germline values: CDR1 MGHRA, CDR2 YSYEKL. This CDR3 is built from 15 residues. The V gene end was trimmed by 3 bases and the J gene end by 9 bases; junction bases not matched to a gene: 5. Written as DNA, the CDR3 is TGCGCCAGCAGCCATCCGGGACTAGCGGGATCTGAGCAGTTCTTC. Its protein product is CASSHPGLAGSEQFF.

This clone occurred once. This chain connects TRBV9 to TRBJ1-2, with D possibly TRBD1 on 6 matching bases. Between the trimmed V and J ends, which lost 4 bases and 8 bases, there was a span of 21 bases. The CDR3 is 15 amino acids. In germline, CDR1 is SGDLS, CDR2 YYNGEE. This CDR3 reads CASSLSDSPLGGYTF. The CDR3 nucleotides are TGTGCCAGCAGCTTATCGGACAGTCCCCTCGGGGGCTACACCTTC.

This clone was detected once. The CDR3 is CASSVDRGYYEQYF. CDR3 in DNA: TGCGCCAGCAGTGTCGACAGGGGCTACTACGAGCAGTACTTC. This chain uses TRBV5-1 with TRBJ2-7, with TRBD1 matching 8 bases. The CDR3 runs to 14 residues. Germline V gives CDR1 SGHRS, CDR2 YFSETQ. The V gene end was trimmed by 5 bases and the J gene end by 3 bases; junction bases not matched to a gene: 7.

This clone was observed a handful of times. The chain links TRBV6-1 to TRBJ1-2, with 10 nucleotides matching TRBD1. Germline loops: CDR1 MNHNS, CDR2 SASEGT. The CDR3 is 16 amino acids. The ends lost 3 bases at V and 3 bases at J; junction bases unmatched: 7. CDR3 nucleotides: TGTGCCAGCAGTGATCCGACAGGGGGCGCGCACTATGGCTACACCTTC. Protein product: CASSDPTGGAHYGYTF.

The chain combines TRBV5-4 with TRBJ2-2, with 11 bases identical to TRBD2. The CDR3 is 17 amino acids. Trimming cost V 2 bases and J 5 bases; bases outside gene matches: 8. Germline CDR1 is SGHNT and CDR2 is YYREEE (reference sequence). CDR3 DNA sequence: TGTGCCAGCAGCTTTGGTAGCGGGGGGGCCGGAACCGGGGAGCTGTTTTTT. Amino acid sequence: CASSFGSGGAGTGELFF. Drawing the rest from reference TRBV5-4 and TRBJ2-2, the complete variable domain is ETGVTQSPTHLIKTRGQQVTLRCSSQSGHNTVSWYQQALGQGPQFIFQYYREEENGRGNFPPRFSGLQFPNYSSELNVNALELDDSALYLCASSFGSGGAGTGELFFGEGSRLTVL.

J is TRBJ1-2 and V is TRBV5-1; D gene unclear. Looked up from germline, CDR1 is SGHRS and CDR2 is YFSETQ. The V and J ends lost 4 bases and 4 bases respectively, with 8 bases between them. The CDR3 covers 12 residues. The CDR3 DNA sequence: TGCGCCAGCAGCGGGAGTTCCTATGGCTACACCTTC. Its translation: CASSGSSYGYTF.

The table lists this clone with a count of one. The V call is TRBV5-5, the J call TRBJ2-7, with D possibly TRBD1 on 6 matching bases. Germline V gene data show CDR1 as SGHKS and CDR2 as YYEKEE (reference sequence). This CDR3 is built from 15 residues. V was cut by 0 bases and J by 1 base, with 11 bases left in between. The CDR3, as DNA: TGTGCCAGCAGCTTGGTGGGACATAATTCCTACGAGCAGTACTTC. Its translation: CASSLVGHNSYEQYF. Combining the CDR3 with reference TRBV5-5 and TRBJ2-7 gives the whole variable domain DAGVTQSPTHLIKTRGQQVTLRCSPISGHKSVSWYQQVLGQGPQFIFQYYEKEERGRGNFPDRFSARQFPNYSSELNVNALLLGDSALYLCASSLVGHNSYEQYFGPGTRLTVT.

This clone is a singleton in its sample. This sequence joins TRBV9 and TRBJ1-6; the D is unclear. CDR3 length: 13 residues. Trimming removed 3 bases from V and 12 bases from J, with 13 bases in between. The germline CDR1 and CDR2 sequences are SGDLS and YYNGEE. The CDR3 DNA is TGTGCCAGCAGCGGGGGTCTCCGGGAACCCCTCCACTTT. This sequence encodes CASSGGLREPLHF.

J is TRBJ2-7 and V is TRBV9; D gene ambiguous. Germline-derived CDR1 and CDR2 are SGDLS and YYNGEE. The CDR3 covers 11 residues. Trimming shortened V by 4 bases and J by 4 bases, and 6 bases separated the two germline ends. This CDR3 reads CASSSGYEQYF. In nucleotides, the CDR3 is TGTGCCAGCAGCTCGGGTTACGAGCAGTACTTC. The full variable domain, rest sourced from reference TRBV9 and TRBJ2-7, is DSGVTQTPKHLITATGQRVTLRCSPRSGDLSVYWYQQSLDQGLQFLIQYYNGEERAKGNILERFSAQQFPDLHSELNLSSLELGDSALYFCASSSGYEQYFGPGTRLTVT.

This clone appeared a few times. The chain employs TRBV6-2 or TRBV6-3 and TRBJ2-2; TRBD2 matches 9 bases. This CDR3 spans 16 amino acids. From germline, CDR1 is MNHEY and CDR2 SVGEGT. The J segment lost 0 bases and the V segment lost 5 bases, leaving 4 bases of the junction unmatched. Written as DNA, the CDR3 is TGTGCCAGCAGTAAAGCGGGGGGTACGAACACCGGGGAGCTGTTTTTT. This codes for CASSKAGGTNTGELFF.

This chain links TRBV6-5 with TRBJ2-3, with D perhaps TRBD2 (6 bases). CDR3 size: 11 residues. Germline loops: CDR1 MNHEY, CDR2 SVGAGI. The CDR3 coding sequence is TGTCAAGTGGGGGGTCAACAGACGCAGTATTTT. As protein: CQVGGQQTQYF.

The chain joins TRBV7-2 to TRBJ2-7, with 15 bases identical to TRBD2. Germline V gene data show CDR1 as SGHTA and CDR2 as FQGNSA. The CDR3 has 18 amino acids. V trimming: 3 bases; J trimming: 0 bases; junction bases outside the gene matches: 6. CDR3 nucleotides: TGTGCCAGCAGCTTGCCGGGACTAGCGGGGGGTCTCTCCTACGAGCAGTACTTC. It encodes CASSLPGLAGGLSYEQYF.

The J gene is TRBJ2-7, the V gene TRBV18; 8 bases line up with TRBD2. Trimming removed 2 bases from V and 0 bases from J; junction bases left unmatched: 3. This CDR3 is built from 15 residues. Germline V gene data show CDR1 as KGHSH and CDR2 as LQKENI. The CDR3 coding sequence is TGTGCCAGCTCACCATTAGCGGGGAGCTCCTACGAGCAGTACTTC. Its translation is CASSPLAGSSYEQYF.

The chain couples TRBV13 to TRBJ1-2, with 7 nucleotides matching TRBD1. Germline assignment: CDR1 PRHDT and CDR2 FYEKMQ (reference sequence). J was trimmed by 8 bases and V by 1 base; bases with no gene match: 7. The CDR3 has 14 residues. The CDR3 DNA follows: TGTGCCAGCAGCTTAGCAGTAGGGGGCGACGGCTACACCTTC. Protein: CASSLAVGGDGYTF.

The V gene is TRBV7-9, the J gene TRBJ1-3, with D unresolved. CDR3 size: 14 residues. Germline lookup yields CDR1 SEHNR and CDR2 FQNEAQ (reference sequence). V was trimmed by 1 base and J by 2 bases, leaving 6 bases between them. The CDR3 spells CASSLEITGNTIYF. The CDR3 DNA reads TGTGCCAGCAGCTTAGAAATAACTGGAAACACCATATATTTT.

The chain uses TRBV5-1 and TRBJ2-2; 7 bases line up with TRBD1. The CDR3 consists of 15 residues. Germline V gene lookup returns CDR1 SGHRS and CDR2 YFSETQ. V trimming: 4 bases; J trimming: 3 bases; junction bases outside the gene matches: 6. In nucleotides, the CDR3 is TGCGCCAGCAGCGATACAGGGGTAGACACCGGGGAGCTGTTTTTT. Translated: CASSDTGVDTGELFF.

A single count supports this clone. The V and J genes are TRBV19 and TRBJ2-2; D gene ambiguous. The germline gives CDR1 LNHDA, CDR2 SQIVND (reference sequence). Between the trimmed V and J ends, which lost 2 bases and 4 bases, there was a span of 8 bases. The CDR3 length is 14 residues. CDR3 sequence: CASSIYWSTGELFF. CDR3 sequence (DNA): TGTGCCAGTAGTATATACTGGAGCACCGGGGAGCTGTTTTTT.

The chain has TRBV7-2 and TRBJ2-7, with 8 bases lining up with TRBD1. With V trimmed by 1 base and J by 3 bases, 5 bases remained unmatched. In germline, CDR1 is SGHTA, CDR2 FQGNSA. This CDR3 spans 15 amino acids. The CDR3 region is CASSLGDRKVYEQYF. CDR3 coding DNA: TGTGCCAGCAGCTTAGGGGACAGGAAGGTCTACGAGCAGTACTTC.

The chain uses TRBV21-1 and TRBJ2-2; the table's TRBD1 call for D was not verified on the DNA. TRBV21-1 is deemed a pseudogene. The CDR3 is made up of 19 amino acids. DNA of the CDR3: TGTGCCAGCAGCATCGAGGACAGGACAGCACCTACGAACACCGGGGAGCTGTTTTTT. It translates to CASSIEDRTAPTNTGELFF.